The rows below give T cell receptor beta chains drawn from one sample of a study of blood T cell repertoires in COVID-19. Using immunoSEQ multiplex PCR, the repertoire was profiled, and TCRdb retains in-frame clones only, with some absent. The table lists approximately 180,000 clones, around four fifths of them singletons. Sequences were obtained from PBMCs or T cells enriched from blood (not recorded which). These TCRs come from a woman aged 50 to 65 who had recovered from COVID-19. CDR3s include the opening cysteine and the closing phenylalanine or tryptophan. The order of the fields is J gene, V gene, D gene, clone size, CDR3 protein, CDR3 DNA. The D gene is left open where the match is weak. Size tells how often a clone was seen (once, few, many) or the class of an expanded clone, and some rows leave it out.

j_gene: TRBJ2-7
v_gene: TRBV5-1
d_gene: NA
abundance: once
CDR3aa: CASSLGQAGYEQYF
CDR3nt: TGCGCCAGCAGCTTGGGGCAGGCCGGCTACGAGCAGTACTTC

j_gene: TRBJ2-1
v_gene: TRBV7-3
d_gene: NA
abundance: NA
CDR3aa: CASSRGGASYNEQFF
CDR3nt: TGTGCCAGCAGTCGAGGGGGGGCTTCCTACAATGAGCAGTTCTTC

j_gene: TRBJ1-6
v_gene: TRBV29-1
d_gene: NA
abundance: NA
CDR3aa: CSVRTASGSPLHF
CDR3nt: TGCAGCGTTCGGACAGCCAGTGGTTCACCCCTCCACTTT

j_gene: TRBJ2-5
v_gene: TRBV27
d_gene: NA
abundance: NA
CDR3aa: CASSPRRGRREYQETQYF
CDR3nt: TGTGCCAGCAGTCCACGGAGGGGGAGGCGGGAGTATCAGGAGACCCAGTACTTC

j_gene: TRBJ2-1
v_gene: TRBV5-1
d_gene: TRBD1
abundance: few
CDR3aa: CASHPAPTGYNEQFF
CDR3nt: TGCGCCAGCCATCCGGCCCCGACAGGGTACAATGAGCAGTTCTTC

j_gene: TRBJ2-1
v_gene: TRBV2
d_gene: TRBD2
abundance: NA
CDR3aa: CASSTSGRGEQFF
CDR3nt: TGTGCCAGCAGTACTAGCGGGAGAGGTGAGCAGTTCTTC

j_gene: TRBJ1-2
v_gene: TRBV28
d_gene: TRBD1
abundance: NA
CDR3aa: CASSLPSRGQTLNYGYTF
CDR3nt: TGTGCCAGCAGTTTACCCTCGAGGGGGCAGACGCTTAACTATGGCTACACCTTC

j_gene: TRBJ1-2
v_gene: TRBV7-8
d_gene: NA
abundance: NA
CDR3aa: CASSSSQGSYGYTF
CDR3nt: TGTGCCAGCAGCTCAAGTCAGGGCAGCTATGGCTACACCTTC

j_gene: TRBJ2-1
v_gene: TRBV4-2
d_gene: TRBD1
abundance: NA
CDR3aa: CATSDWGQGASEQFF
CDR3nt: TGTGCCACCAGTGATTGGGGACAGGGGGCGAGTGAGCAGTTCTTC

j_gene: TRBJ1-4
v_gene: TRBV30
d_gene: NA
abundance: NA
CDR3aa: CAWSGREWGKLFF
CDR3nt: TGTGCCTGGAGTGGGAGGGAGTGGGGGAAACTGTTTTTT

j_gene: TRBJ2-7
v_gene: TRBV5-1
d_gene: NA
abundance: NA
CDR3aa: CASRDTVVYEQYF
CDR3nt: TGCGCCAGCAGAGACACGGTAGTCTACGAGCAGTACTTC

j_gene: TRBJ2-5
v_gene: TRBV5-4
d_gene: NA
abundance: NA
CDR3aa: CASSLARSGQETQYF
CDR3nt: TGTGCCAGCAGCTTGGCCCGGTCAGGCCAAGAGACCCAGTACTTC

j_gene: TRBJ1-1
v_gene: TRBV5-1
d_gene: NA
abundance: NA
CDR3aa: CASTPDRNTEAFF
CDR3nt: TGCGCCAGCACCCCGGACAGGAACACTGAAGCTTTCTTT

j_gene: TRBJ2-7
v_gene: TRBV7-9
d_gene: TRBD2
abundance: NA
CDR3aa: CASSFLVLAGSEQYF
CDR3nt: TGTGCCAGCAGCTTTTTAGTACTAGCGGGGTCCGAGCAGTACTTC

j_gene: TRBJ1-2
v_gene: TRBV6-5
d_gene: NA
abundance: NA
CDR3aa: CASSREAYGYTF
CDR3nt: TGTGCCAGCTCCCGGGAGGCCTATGGCTACACCTTC

j_gene: TRBJ1-4
v_gene: TRBV28
d_gene: TRBD1
abundance: once
CDR3aa: CASTIDRGHEKLFF
CDR3nt: TGTGCCAGCACCATAGACAGGGGACATGAAAAACTGTTTTTT

j_gene: TRBJ2-1
v_gene: TRBV18
d_gene: NA
abundance: once
CDR3aa: CASSLKTASSYNEQFF
CDR3nt: TGTGCCAGCTCGCTTAAGACAGCGAGCTCCTACAATGAGCAGTTCTTC

j_gene: TRBJ2-2
v_gene: TRBV5-4
d_gene: NA
abundance: NA
CDR3aa: CASSPKTENTGELFF
CDR3nt: TGTGCCAGCAGCCCTAAGACAGAGAACACTGGGGAGCTGTTTTTT

j_gene: TRBJ1-2
v_gene: TRBV5-8
d_gene: TRBD1
abundance: NA
CDR3aa: CASRRETGQAYGYTF
CDR3nt: TGTGCCAGCAGACGCGAGACAGGGCAAGCCTATGGCTACACCTTC

j_gene: TRBJ2-5
v_gene: TRBV2
d_gene: TRBD1
abundance: once
CDR3aa: CASSRQGTEETQYF
CDR3nt: TGTGCCAGCAGCCGACAGGGGACCGAGGAGACCCAGTACTTC

j_gene: TRBJ1-6
v_gene: TRBV7-9
d_gene: NA
abundance: NA
CDR3aa: CASSLGMTGSKNSPLHF
CDR3nt: TGTGCCAGCAGCTTAGGAATGACAGGAAGTAAGAATTCACCCCTCCACTTT

j_gene: TRBJ2-3
v_gene: TRBV7-2
d_gene: TRBD2
abundance: NA
CDR3aa: CASSLGLAGNADTQYF
CDR3nt: TGTGCCAGCAGCTTAGGGCTAGCGGGAAACGCAGATACGCAGTATTTT

j_gene: TRBJ2-1
v_gene: TRBV10-1
d_gene: NA
abundance: once
CDR3aa: CASSDQHYNEQFF
CDR3nt: TGCGCCAGCAGTGACCAACACTACAATGAGCAGTTCTTC

j_gene: TRBJ2-1
v_gene: TRBV12-5
d_gene: NA
abundance: NA
CDR3aa: CASGFQRDEQFF
CDR3nt: TGTGCTAGTGGTTTTCAGCGCGATGAGCAGTTCTTC

j_gene: TRBJ1-4
v_gene: TRBV5-8
d_gene: NA
abundance: NA
CDR3aa: CASSLAWGGPGEKLFF
CDR3nt: TGTGCCAGCAGCTTGGCATGGGGGGGGCCCGGTGAAAAACTGTTTTTT

j_gene: TRBJ2-2
v_gene: TRBV28
d_gene: NA
abundance: few
CDR3aa: CASSSPPGATGELFF
CDR3nt: TGTGCCAGCAGTTCCCCCCCGGGAGCGACCGGGGAGCTGTTTTTT

j_gene: TRBJ2-7
v_gene: TRBV27
d_gene: TRBD1
abundance: NA
CDR3aa: CASSRDRGFYEQYF
CDR3nt: TGTGCCAGCAGTCGAGACAGGGGTTTCTACGAGCAGTACTTC

j_gene: TRBJ2-2
v_gene: TRBV28
d_gene: NA
abundance: once
CDR3aa: CASREGGPNTGELFF
CDR3nt: TGTGCCAGCAGGGAAGGGGGACCCAACACCGGGGAGCTGTTTTTT

j_gene: TRBJ2-4
v_gene: TRBV6-2/TRBV6-3
d_gene: TRBD1
abundance: NA
CDR3aa: CASSAPGQGVKNIQYF
CDR3nt: TGTGCCAGCAGTGCGCCGGGACAGGGGGTCAAAAACATTCAGTACTTC

j_gene: TRBJ2-1
v_gene: TRBV7-6
d_gene: NA
abundance: few
CDR3aa: CASSGRTDNEQFF
CDR3nt: TGTGCCAGCAGCGGCAGGACAGACAATGAGCAGTTCTTC

j_gene: TRBJ2-2
v_gene: TRBV5-5
d_gene: NA
abundance: NA
CDR3aa: CASSKVGGRVTGELFF
CDR3nt: TGTGCCAGCAGCAAGGTCGGGGGGCGCGTCACCGGGGAGCTGTTTTTT

j_gene: TRBJ2-3
v_gene: TRBV7-9
d_gene: NA
abundance: NA
CDR3aa: CASSFSAGDTQYF
CDR3nt: TGTGCCAGCAGCTTTAGTGCGGGAGATACGCAGTATTTT

j_gene: TRBJ2-1
v_gene: TRBV6-4
d_gene: NA
abundance: NA
CDR3aa: CASSDQGLPRGEQFF
CDR3nt: TGTGCCAGCAGTGACCAGGGACTCCCCCGGGGGGAGCAGTTCTTC

j_gene: TRBJ1-1
v_gene: TRBV3-1/TRBV3-2
d_gene: NA
abundance: NA
CDR3aa: CASATGSTEAFF
CDR3nt: TGTGCCAGCGCGACCGGGTCCACTGAAGCTTTCTTT

j_gene: TRBJ2-2
v_gene: TRBV3-1/TRBV3-2
d_gene: NA
abundance: NA
CDR3aa: CASSQADRTGELFF
CDR3nt: TGTGCCAGCAGCCAAGCCGATAGAACCGGGGAGCTGTTTTTT

j_gene: TRBJ1-1
v_gene: TRBV11-3
d_gene: NA
abundance: NA
CDR3aa: CASSRGATEAFF
CDR3nt: TGTGCCAGCAGTCGGGGGGCGACTGAAGCTTTCTTT

j_gene: TRBJ1-2
v_gene: TRBV19
d_gene: TRBD1
abundance: NA
CDR3aa: CASNPRQGFNYGYTF
CDR3nt: TGTGCCAGTAACCCCCGACAGGGGTTCAACTATGGCTACACCTTC

j_gene: TRBJ2-3
v_gene: TRBV15
d_gene: NA
abundance: NA
CDR3aa: CATSRDSARWRTDTQYF
CDR3nt: TGTGCCACCAGCAGAGATTCGGCCAGGTGGCGCACAGATACGCAGTATTTT

j_gene: TRBJ2-5
v_gene: TRBV5-1
d_gene: NA
abundance: NA
CDR3aa: CASSLVAETQYF
CDR3nt: TGCGCCAGCAGCTTGGTAGCGGAGACCCAGTACTTC